Listed below are T cell receptor beta chains from one sample, sequenced in a study of shared clonotypes between healthy human individuals. Produced via immunoSEQ multiplex PCR; TCRdb's table is partial and in-frame only. The table shows approximately 480,000 clones, with 75% to 80% occurring only once. The material sequenced was PBMCs. The receptors here all came from a woman in her thirties or forties in good health. Some clones in this sample may be carry-over from other donors' samples. CDR3s include the opening cysteine and the closing phenylalanine or tryptophan. The D gene is left open where the match is weak. Size is stated for part of the rows, as once, few or many counts, or as a class when the clone is expanded.

cdr3_nt cdr3_aa j_call d_call clone_size cdr3_length v_call
TGTGCCAGCAGTCCACCAGCGGGGATGCTCAATGAGCAGTTCTTC CASSPPAGMLNEQFF TRBJ2-1 TRBD2 - 15 TRBV28
TGTGCCAGCAGCTCAGGGCTATCTAGCGGGAGCCTCCAAGAGACCCAGTACTTC CASSSGLSSGSLQETQYF TRBJ2-5 TRBD2 - 18 TRBV7-8
TGTGCCAGCAGCTTAGGAGTAGCGGGAGATGGGGTTAATGAGCAGTTCTTC CASSLGVAGDGVNEQFF TRBJ2-1 TRBD2 - 17 TRBV11-3
TGTGCCAGTAGTCGTCGGGCCGGCACAGATACGCAGTATTTT CASSRRAGTDTQYF TRBJ2-3 - - 14 TRBV19
- CASSFGWSGNCFF TRBJ1-4 - - 13 TRBV28
TGTGCCAGTAGTCCCCCCCCGGACGGGGAGCAGTTCTTC CASSPPPDGEQFF TRBJ2-1 - - 13 TRBV19
TGCGCCAGCAGTCCCCGGGACAGGGCTGAAGCTTTCTTT CASSPRDRAEAFF TRBJ1-1 TRBD1 - 13 TRBV10-1
TGTGCCAGCAGCTTGCAGGGGGCATATGGAAACACCATATATTTT CASSLQGAYGNTIYF TRBJ1-3 TRBD1 - 15 TRBV5-6
TGTGCCAGTATGAGGGGCTCTGGAAACACCATATATTTT CASMRGSGNTIYF TRBJ1-3 - - 13 TRBV19
TGCGCCAGCAGCCCCGACAACTTAGACTACGAGCAGTACTTC CASSPDNLDYEQYF TRBJ2-7 - many 14 TRBV5-1
TGTGCCAGCAGCCCACAGGGAGGGGTAACCGGGGAGCTGTTTTTT CASSPQGGVTGELFF TRBJ2-2 - - 15 TRBV13
TGTGCCAGCAGCTTAGATGACTACGAGCAGTACTTC CASSLDDYEQYF TRBJ2-7 - few 12 TRBV7-2
TGTGCCAGCAGCTTAGTTCAGGGACGGGGCGACGAGCAGTACTTC CASSLVQGRGDEQYF TRBJ2-7 - - 15 TRBV7-8
TGTGCCAGCAGTGATGAGGGCCGGGGCACTGAAGCTTTCTTT CASSDEGRGTEAFF TRBJ1-1 - - 14 TRBV2
TGTGCCACCCGGGACTACTACGAGCAGTACTTC CATRDYYEQYF TRBJ2-7 TRBD2 - 11 TRBV6-5
TGTGCCAGCAGCTTAACTAGCGGGAGCCAAGAGCAGTACTTC CASSLTSGSQEQYF TRBJ2-5 TRBD2 - 14 TRBV7-7
TGCAGTGCTTCTCAAGAGACCCAGTACTTC CSASQETQYF TRBJ2-5 - - 10 TRBV20-1
TGTGCCAGCAGTTTGCCAGGGGGCTACGAGCAGTACTTC CASSLPGGYEQYF TRBJ2-7 TRBD1 - 13 TRBV28
TGTGCCAGTACCCCGGGCTCGAACACCGGGGAGCTGTTTTTT CASTPGSNTGELFF TRBJ2-2 - - 14 TRBV19
TGTGCCAGCAGTACGACAGGAGATAACACCGGGGAGCTGTTTTTT CASSTTGDNTGELFF TRBJ2-2 - many 15 TRBV6-4
TGTGCCAGCAGTCCCACCTACCGGGACCCCCCGTTTTTT CASSPTYRDPPFF TRBJ1-4 - - 13 TRBV11-1
TGTGCCAGCTCACCAGGGGCTGAGCTAGCGGGAGGGCTGAACAATGAGCAGTTCTTC CASSPGAELAGGLNNEQFF TRBJ2-1 TRBD2 - 19 TRBV18
TGTGCCAGCAGTTTATGGGTAGGGACGAACACTGAAGCTTTCTTT CASSLWVGTNTEAFF TRBJ1-1 - - 15 TRBV27
TGTGCCAGCAGTTACATTGCGGGACACGAGCAGTACTTC CASSYIAGHEQYF TRBJ2-7 - - 13 TRBV6-5
TGTGCCAGCAGTTCGGCTCGGGAGGGAGGCATTCAGTACTTC CASSSAREGGIQYF TRBJ2-4 TRBD2 - 14 TRBV28
TGTGCCAGCAGCCCACCGGGACTAGCGGGAGTGACCCAGTACTTC CASSPPGLAGVTQYF TRBJ2-5 TRBD2 - 15 TRBV11-2
TGTGCCAGCAGTGAACCCGGACTAGCCAAAAACATTCAGTACTTC CASSEPGLAKNIQYF TRBJ2-4 - - 15 TRBV6-1
TGTGCCATCAGTGCAGGCGGGGAGGAGACCCAGTACTTC CAISAGGEETQYF TRBJ2-5 - - 13 TRBV10-3
TGCGCCAGCAGCTTATCCAGGGACCACGAGCAGTACTTC CASSLSRDHEQYF TRBJ2-7 - - 13 TRBV5-1
TGTGCCAGCAGCCGACTAGCGGGAGAGTCAGATACGCAGTATTTT CASSRLAGESDTQYF TRBJ2-3 TRBD2 - 15 TRBV7-3
TGTGCCAGCAGCCGCCCGGGACAGGAAACTGAAAAACTGTTTTTT CASSRPGQETEKLFF TRBJ1-4 TRBD1 - 15 TRBV5-4
TGTGCCAGCAGCCTCAGGACTGGAACAGATACGCAGTATTTT CASSLRTGTDTQYF TRBJ2-3 - - 14 TRBV7-2
TGTGCCAGCAGTTTCGATGAAGGTCAGCCCCAGCATTTT CASSFDEGQPQHF TRBJ1-5 - once 13 TRBV27
TGTGCCAGCACCGCCCCTGGGAGGAGCTCCTACAATGAGCAGTTCTTC CASTAPGRSSYNEQFF TRBJ2-1 - - 16 TRBV7-2
TGCGCCAGCAGCCAAGAGGGGGCTAGCGGCAGTTACAATGAGCAGTTCTTC CASSQEGASGSYNEQFF TRBJ2-1 - - 17 TRBV4-1
TGTGCCAGCAGTACCCTACTGGGTGCTGTAGATGAGCAGTTCTTC CASSTLLGAVDEQFF TRBJ2-1 - - 15 TRBV28
TGTGCCAGCAGGAAACAGGGTATCAACACTGAAGCTTTCTTT CASRKQGINTEAFF TRBJ1-1 - once 14 TRBV2
TGTGCCAGCAGCTTGCGGGGGCGAGGTGATTACGAGCAGTACTTC CASSLRGRGDYEQYF TRBJ2-7 - few 15 TRBV5-4
TGTGCCAGCAGTTTAGGGGGACAACCCACCGGGGAGCTGTTTTTT CASSLGGQPTGELFF TRBJ2-2 - - 15 TRBV28
TGTGCCAGCTCACCCAGAGAGAACACTGAAGCTTTCTTT CASSPRENTEAFF TRBJ1-1 - - 13 TRBV18
TGCGCCAGCAGCTTACCCCCGGGACAGGGAATCCCCTACGAGCAGTACTTC CASSLPPGQGIPYEQYF TRBJ2-7 TRBD1 - 17 TRBV5-1
TGTGCCAGCAGCCCCCCGCAAACCTACGAGCAGTACTTC CASSPPQTYEQYF TRBJ2-7 - - 13 TRBV28
TGTGCCAGCAGTTCCAGGACTAGCGGGTCCCAAGAGACCCAGTACTTC CASSSRTSGSQETQYF TRBJ2-5 TRBD2 - 16 TRBV28
TGTGCCAGCAGCGTAGGACAGTCTAATCAGCCCCAGCATTTT CASSVGQSNQPQHF TRBJ1-5 - - 14 TRBV9